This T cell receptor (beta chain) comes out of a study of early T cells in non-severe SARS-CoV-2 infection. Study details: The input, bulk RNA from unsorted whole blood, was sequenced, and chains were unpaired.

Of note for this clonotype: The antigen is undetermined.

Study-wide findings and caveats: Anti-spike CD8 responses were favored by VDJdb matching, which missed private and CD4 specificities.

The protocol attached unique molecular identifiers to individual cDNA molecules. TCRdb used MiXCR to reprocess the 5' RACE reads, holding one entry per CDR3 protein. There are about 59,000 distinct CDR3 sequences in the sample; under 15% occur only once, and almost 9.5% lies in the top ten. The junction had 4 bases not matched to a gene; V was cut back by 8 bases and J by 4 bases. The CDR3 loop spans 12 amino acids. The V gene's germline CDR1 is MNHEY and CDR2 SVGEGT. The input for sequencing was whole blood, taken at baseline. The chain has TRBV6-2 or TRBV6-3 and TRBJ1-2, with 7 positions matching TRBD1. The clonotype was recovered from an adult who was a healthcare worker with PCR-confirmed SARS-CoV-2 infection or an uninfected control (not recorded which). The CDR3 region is CASARQGYGYTF. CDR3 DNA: TGTGCCAGCGCCAGACAGGGCTATGGCTACACCTTC.